This passage covers 12 T cell receptor beta chains from one sample sequenced in a study of cytomegalovirus exposure and HLA in healthy donors. With 60 Vbeta and 13 Jbeta primers, the PCR was carried out. TCRdb keeps only in-frame clones here, not all; method: immunoSEQ multiplex PCR. This table has 45,000 to 65,000 clones, approximately 70% appearing once. Sample: PBMCs. These receptors were collected from a woman aged 45 to 65 in good health and CMV-seropositive.

The chain employs TRBV6-5 and TRBJ1-1, with D uncertain. This CDR3 contains 15 residues. Per the germline V gene, CDR1 is MNHEY and CDR2 is SVGAGI. V lost 10 bases and J 6 bases, leaving 24 bases between the germline ends. This CDR3 is CAIYPLGGSLSEAFF. DNA of the CDR3: TGTGCCATCTACCCCCTAGGCGGTTCTTTGTCTGAAGCTTTCTTT.

V gene TRBV28 combines with J gene TRBJ1-5; D is unresolved. Germline V gene data show CDR1 as MDHEN and CDR2 as SYDVKM. This CDR3 is 14 amino acids long. Trimming took 3 bases from V and 4 from J, leaving 10 bases between them. CDR3 residues: CASSFSRWNQPQHF. In nucleotides, the CDR3 is TGTGCCAGCAGTTTTTCGAGGTGGAATCAGCCCCAGCATTTT.

This chain links TRBV7-2 with TRBJ1-1, with 9 bases fitting TRBD1. Germline V gives CDR1 SGHTA, CDR2 FQGNSA. The length of the CDR3 is 14 residues. V shed 5 bases, J shed 6 bases, and the junction held 7 bases outside the gene matches. The CDR3 spells CASSRSGTGSEAFF. The CDR3 DNA is TGTGCCAGCAGCAGATCCGGGACAGGGTCTGAAGCTTTCTTT.

This clone was detected a few times. The CDR3 loop reads CASVSWGTETYGYTF. In DNA, the CDR3 is TGTGCCAGCGTCTCCTGGGGGACAGAAACTTATGGCTACACCTTC. J is TRBJ1-2 and V is TRBV28; 7 nucleotides align to TRBD1. Germline V gene data show CDR1 as MDHEN and CDR2 as SYDVKM. CDR3 length: 15 residues. V was pared by 8 bases and J by 5 bases, with 14 bases of the junction left unmatched.

The V call is TRBV30, the J call TRBJ2-3; TRBD2 aligns across 7 bases. The CDR3 spans 14 residues. The germline V gene has CDR1 GTSNPN and CDR2 SVGIG (reference sequence). Trimming cost V 2 bases and J 7 bases; bases outside gene matches: 9. The CDR3 region has the DNA TGTGCCTGGAGTTCCTCGGGACTACTTAATACGCAGTATTTT. Translated, it gives CAWSSSGLLNTQYF.

V is TRBV5-1 and J is TRBJ2-3; D is perhaps TRBD1 (6 bases). The CDR3 has 14 residues. Germline V gene lookup returns CDR1 SGHRS and CDR2 YFSETQ. The V gene lost 4 bases and the J gene lost 0 bases, with 9 bases spanning the gap. This chain's CDR3 is CASSRDISTDTQYF. The CDR3 DNA reads TGCGCCAGCAGCCGGGACATAAGCACAGATACGCAGTATTTT.

The gene calls are TRBV19 and TRBJ2-7, with a possible D match to TRBD2 (7 bases). Germline V lookup: CDR1 LNHDA, CDR2 SQIVND (reference sequence). Trimming stripped 6 bases from V and 5 bases from J, with 14 bases between. This CDR3 is built from 13 residues. The CDR3 is CASSPRGGDEQYF. DNA for the CDR3: TGTGCCAGTAGCCCAAGGGGGGGCGACGAGCAGTACTTC.

The chain couples TRBV15 to TRBJ2-2, with D uncertain. Trimming cost V 3 bases and J 0 bases, with 11 bases left between them. The CDR3 is 16 residues long. The germline gives CDR1 LNHNV, CDR2 YYDKDF (reference sequence). The CDR3 sequence: CATSSLAVSNTGELFF. DNA for the CDR3: TGTGCCACCAGCAGTTTGGCGGTTTCGAACACCGGGGAGCTGTTTTTT. The full variable domain, completed using reference TRBV15 and TRBJ2-2, is DAMVIQNPRYQVTQFGKPVTLSCSQTLNHNVMYWYQQKSSQAPKLLFHYYDKDFNNEADTPDNFQSRRPNTSFCFLDIRSPGLGDTAMYLCATSSLAVSNTGELFFGEGSRLTVL.

This clone has a single count. The genes are TRBV21-1 and TRBJ2-1; the table names TRBD2, a call not compared with the DNA. TRBV21-1 is an annotated pseudogene. The CDR3 spans 18 residues. CDR3 residues: CASSKPPTSIETYNEQFF. DNA of the CDR3: TGTGCCAGCAGCAAACCCCCGACTAGCATTGAAACCTACAATGAGCAGTTCTTC.

This clone came up a few times. The gene calls are TRBV7-2 and TRBJ1-6, with D possibly TRBD1 on 5 matching bases. CDR1 and CDR2 from the germline V gene are SGHTA and FQGNSA. V lost 1 base, J lost 4 bases, and 17 bases lay in between. The CDR3 extends over 18 amino acids. CDR3 loop: CASSLELRTLRYNSPLHF. The CDR3 nucleotides are TGTGCCAGCAGCTTAGAGCTTCGGACACTCCGGTATAATTCACCCCTCCACTTT.

This clone was detected a few times. The rearrangement joins TRBV6-1 to TRBJ1-2, with 7 bases identical to TRBD1. V was clipped by 10 bases and J by 5 bases; unmatched bases: 16. CDR1 is MNHNS and CDR2 is SASEGT in the germline V gene. This CDR3 contains 15 residues. The DNA for the CDR3 is TGTGCCACCCTGCGGGACAGTGCTTTTAAGTATGGCTACACCTTC. Encoded protein: CATLRDSAFKYGYTF.

The chain has TRBV7-2 and TRBJ2-7; 10 bases are shared with TRBD1. The V and J ends lost 5 bases and 4 bases, in that order; junction bases with no gene match: 8. The germline V gene encodes CDR1 SGHTA and CDR2 FQGNSA. The CDR3 has 15 residues. The CDR3 DNA is TGTGCCAGCAGCCCGACCGTGGGACAGGGGTACGAGCAGTACTTC. As protein: CASSPTVGQGYEQYF.